These 28 T cell receptor beta chains originate from one sample sequenced in a study of low-dose radiotherapy and immunotherapy resistance in tumors. Time point given: after trial treatment. Described treatment: LDRT plus nivolumab, ipilimumab, low-dose cyclophosphamide and aspirin (RACIN trial). Alpha and beta chains were covered, as first-strand cDNA relied on TRAV- and TRBV-specific primers. A constant-region primer paired with the V-primer adapter amplified TCRs over 20 PCR cycles. One entry per CDR3 protein, called by TCRdb with MiXCR from the reads. Among about 84,000 distinct CDR3 sequences listed, under 20% were seen once. Sequencing used PBMCs, obtained after low-dose radiotherapy plus immunotherapy. The receptors derive from a male donor with prostate cancer.

Many counts were recorded for this clonotype. The chain joins TRBV14 to TRBJ2-6; D is undetermined. The CDR3 covers 17 residues. V lost 1 base, J lost 0 bases, and 10 bases lay in between. Germline assignment: CDR1 SGHDN and CDR2 FVKESK. CDR3 loop: CASSQAHSSSGANVLTF. In DNA, the CDR3 is TGTGCCAGCAGCCAAGCTCACAGCAGCTCTGGGGCCAACGTCCTGACTTTC.

The genes are TRBV29-1 and TRBJ1-1; 7 bases match TRBD1. Per germline, CDR1 SQVTM and CDR2 ANQGSEA. This CDR3 is 13 amino acids long. V was clipped by 6 bases and J by 1 base; unmatched bases: 5. CDR3 in amino acids: CSVLRGTNTEAFF. CDR3 nucleotides: TGCAGCGTACTCAGGGGGACGAACACTGAAGCTTTCTTT.

In its sample, this clonotype was seen many times. V usage is TRBV28 and J usage is TRBJ2-4; 7 bases agree with TRBD2. Germline CDR1 is MDHEN and CDR2 is SYDVKM. J was trimmed by 3 bases and V by 5 bases; bases with no gene match: 13. The CDR3 spans 17 residues. CDR3: CASSLYQGTGGKNIQYF. CDR3 coding DNA: TGTGCCAGCAGTCTCTACCAAGGGACGGGAGGCAAAAACATTCAGTACTTC.

This clonotype was seen ten or more times. J is TRBJ2-3 and V is TRBV9, with 7 bases that match TRBD2. Germline V gene data show CDR1 as SGDLS and CDR2 as YYNGEE. The V gene end was trimmed by 7 bases and the J gene end by 4 bases; junction bases not matched to a gene: 9. This CDR3 has 14 residues. The CDR3 sequence: CASGRDYTSDTQYF. The CDR3 nucleotides are TGTGCCAGCGGGCGGGACTATACGTCAGATACGCAGTATTTT.

At least ten counts were recorded for this clonotype. The CDR3 region is CASRKDSGANVLTF. For the CDR3, the DNA is TGTGCCAGCAGAAAAGACTCTGGGGCCAACGTCCTGACTTTC. The gene calls are TRBV7-3 and TRBJ2-6; D is uncertain. Between the trimmed V and J ends, which lost 6 bases and 0 bases, there was a span of 6 bases. The length of the CDR3 is 14 residues. The germline V gene encodes CDR1 SGHTA and CDR2 FQGTGA.

This clonotype has at least ten counts. The V gene is TRBV19, the J gene TRBJ2-4, with 13 positions matching TRBD2. The CDR3 sequence is 18 residues long. Per germline, CDR1 LNHDA and CDR2 SQIVND (reference sequence). J lost 3 bases, V lost 3 bases, and 8 bases had no gene match. CDR3 DNA: TGTGCCAGTAGTATCCGGACTAGCGGGAGTATCGGCAAAAACATTCAGTACTTC. Translating it yields CASSIRTSGSIGKNIQYF.

The sample holds many counts of this clonotype. V and J are TRBV19 and TRBJ1-5; no definite D call. The V and J ends lost 1 base and 5 bases respectively, with 3 bases between them. The CDR3 is made up of 12 amino acids. Germline CDR1 reads LNHDA; CDR2 reads SQIVND (reference sequence). DNA for the CDR3: TGTGCCAGTAGTATAGTGGATCAGCCCCAGCATTTT. Translation: CASSIVDQPQHF.

This rearrangement joins TRBV20-1 to TRBJ2-7, with D possibly being TRBD2 (7 bases). CDR1 is DFQATT and CDR2 is SNEGSKA in the germline V gene (reference sequence). Trimming removed 4 bases from V and 7 bases from J, with 23 bases in between. This CDR3 is 15 amino acids long. DNA of the CDR3: TGCAGTGCTATCCGGCGGGGGCCCGGGTCGTGGGAGCAGTACTTC. Protein sequence: CSAIRRGPGSWEQYF.

The genes are TRBV10-3 and TRBJ1-5; 7 bases agree with TRBD1. CDR1 is ENHRY, CDR2 SYGVKD, per germline. The CDR3 has 14 residues. The J segment lost 4 bases and the V segment lost 5 bases, leaving 5 bases of the junction unmatched. The CDR3 loop is CAISPGGRNQPQHF. The CDR3 DNA is TGTGCCATCAGTCCAGGGGGGCGGAATCAGCCCCAGCATTTT.

There are many counts of this clonotype. V and J are TRBV2 and TRBJ2-5; 8 nucleotides line up with TRBD2. Germline loops: CDR1 SNHLY, CDR2 FYNNEI. Losses at the gene ends were 6 bases for V and 3 bases for J; bases not matched to a gene: 6. The CDR3 spans 14 residues. CDR3 sequence (DNA): TGTGCCAGCAGCGACACTAGCGGTAAAGAGACCCAGTACTTC. Encoded protein: CASSDTSGKETQYF.

In the case of this clonotype: A far larger clone is off by one base, so a read error is likely. The CDR3 here is CSVAGTGRYEQFF. The CDR3, as DNA: TGCAGCGTCGCCGGGACAGGCCGCTACGAGCAGTTCTTC. This chain uses TRBV29-1 with TRBJ2-1; 8 nucleotides align to TRBD1. The germline V gene has CDR1 SQVTM and CDR2 ANQGSEA. V lost 6 bases and J lost 10; bases outside the gene matches: 11. The CDR3 covers 13 residues.

The table lists this clonotype with many counts. CDR3 residues: CASSDTGTGREKLFF. CDR3 in DNA: TGTGCCAGCAGCGATACCGGGACAGGGCGTGAAAAACTGTTTTTT. This chain uses TRBV7-2 with TRBJ1-4; 9 positions agree with TRBD1. The germline gives CDR1 SGHTA, CDR2 FQGNSA. This CDR3 region has 15 residues. J was trimmed by 7 bases and V by 5 bases; bases with no gene match: 8.

Turning to this clonotype: Given a far larger clone just one base away, this is likely a sequencing read error. The chain employs TRBV6-6 and TRBJ2-1, with TRBD1 identical over 10 bases. The V segment lost 6 bases and the J segment 13 bases; nucleotides outside the gene matches: 21. CDR3 length equals 17 residues. Germline V gene data show CDR1 as MNHNY and CDR2 as SVGAGI (reference sequence). Here the CDR3 DNA reads TGTGCCAGCAGGGACTCGGGACAGGGGTTCGGCAAAAACATTCAGTTCTTC. This codes for CASRDSGQGFGKNIQFF.

This clonotype was seen at least ten times. This chain uses TRBV6-5 with TRBJ1-2; 10 nucleotides align to TRBD1. There are 15 residues in the CDR3. The junction had 6 bases not matched to a gene; V was cut back by 6 bases and J by 2 bases. Per the germline V gene, CDR1 is MNHEY and CDR2 is SVGAGI. CDR3 loop: CASSLDRGGNYGYTF. CDR3 DNA: TGTGCCAGCAGCCTGGACAGGGGGGGAAACTATGGCTACACCTTC.

Many counts were recorded for this clonotype. The genes are TRBV19 and TRBJ2-3; 12 bases are shared with TRBD2. The germline V gene encodes CDR1 LNHDA and CDR2 SQIVND (reference sequence). The CDR3 consists of 17 residues. V shed 4 bases and J 4 bases; nucleotides not matched to a gene: 9. The CDR3 region has the DNA TGTGCCAGTAGTACCCTGACTAGCGGGAGAGGCGCAGATACGCAGTATTTT. Translation gives CASSTLTSGRGADTQYF.

This clonotype was recorded many times. J is TRBJ2-7 and V is TRBV18; 9 positions agree with TRBD1. Trimming cost V 8 bases and J 0 bases; bases outside gene matches: 8. Germline-derived CDR1 and CDR2 are KGHSH and LQKENI. The CDR3 runs to 15 residues. CDR3 coding DNA: TGTGCCAGCGAGGGACAGGGCCATCCCTCCTACGAGCAGTACTTC. Its protein product is CASEGQGHPSYEQYF.

With respect to this clonotype: This clone may be a read error of a much larger clone one base away. The genes are TRBV7-2 and TRBJ2-7; no clear D gene. The CDR3 is 14 amino acids. Per germline, CDR1 SGHTA and CDR2 FQGNSA. The CDR3 loop reads CAISLRTESYEQYF. DNA for the CDR3: TGTGCCATCAGCTTACGTACAGAGTCCTACGAGCAGTACTTC.

The chain has TRBV2 and TRBJ2-2, with TRBD1 matching 7 bases. The ends lost 5 bases at V and 5 bases at J; junction bases unmatched: 5. The CDR3 has 14 amino acids. Germline V CDR1 and CDR2: SNHLY, FYNNEI. The CDR3 DNA sequence: TGTGCCAGCAGTCCCACGACAGGGACCGGGGAGCTGTTTTTT. Its translation: CASSPTTGTGELFF.

This clonotype has more than one count but fewer than ten. The chain uses TRBV28 and TRBJ2-3, with 14 bases aligning to TRBD2. The trim removed 5 bases at V and 6 bases at J, leaving 25 bases unmatched. There are 22 residues in the CDR3. CDR1 MDHEN and CDR2 SYDVKM come from the germline V gene. DNA of the CDR3: TGTGCCAGCAGTAATCGTAAACCGGGACTAGCGGGAGCCCGCTACTTAACGGATACGCAGTATTTT. As protein: CASSNRKPGLAGARYLTDTQYF.

This clonotype was counted at least ten times. The rearrangement joins TRBV28 to TRBJ2-7; 11 bases line up with TRBD1. This CDR3 has 15 amino acids. The junction had 10 bases not matched to a gene; V was cut back by 3 bases and J by 9 bases. Germline CDR1 and CDR2: MDHEN and SYDVKM. CDR3 sequence (DNA): TGTGCCAGCAGTTTGGCCGGGACAGGGGGACGGCGGCAGTACTTC. Amino acid sequence: CASSLAGTGGRRQYF.

The table lists this clonotype with many counts. V and J are TRBV2 and TRBJ2-3; 9 nucleotides match TRBD1. Trimming removed 5 bases from V and 1 base from J; junction bases left unmatched: 10. In germline, CDR1 is SNHLY, CDR2 FYNNEI. There are 17 residues in the CDR3. The DNA of the CDR3 is TGTGCCAGCAGTCGCCGGGACAGGGAACCTGGCACAGATACGCAGTATTTT. Translating it yields CASSRRDREPGTDTQYF.

This clonotype was seen a few times. The chain uses TRBV4-3 and TRBJ2-2; D gene uncertain. V lost 0 bases to trimming and J lost 3 bases, with 8 bases between them. The germline gives CDR1 LGHNA, CDR2 YSLEER. The CDR3 is 15 residues long. The CDR3 protein is CASSQDIGYTGELFF. The CDR3 region has the DNA TGCGCCAGCAGCCAAGATATCGGTTACACCGGGGAGCTGTTTTTT.

This clonotype came up many times. This sequence joins TRBV3-1 and TRBJ2-7; a possible D gene is TRBD2 (5 bases). Per germline, CDR1 LGHDT and CDR2 YNNKEL (reference sequence). Trimming shortened V by 3 bases and J by 4 bases, and 10 bases separated the two germline ends. The CDR3 consists of 13 residues. The DNA of the CDR3 is TGTGCCAGCAGCCAGGGAGACGCATACGAGCAGTACTTC. This gives the protein CASSQGDAYEQYF.

With regard to this clonotype: At one end the junction does not follow the germline gene, possibly because of a read error. The chain is built from TRBV28 and TRBJ2-1; D is ambiguous. The germline CDR1 and CDR2 sequences are MDHEN and SYDVKM. The CDR3 spans 11 residues. The DNA of the CDR3 is TGTGTGATCGCCTCCCACAATGAGCAGTTCTTC. As protein: CVIASHNEQFF.

This clonotype was counted many times. The V call is TRBV10-3, the J call TRBJ2-7, with 8 bases lining up with TRBD2. Germline-derived CDR1 and CDR2 are ENHRY and SYGVKD. CDR3 length: 14 residues. Trimming removed 5 bases from V and 3 bases from J; junction bases left unmatched: 6. CDR3: CAISLSGGDYEQYF. CDR3 in DNA: TGTGCCATCAGTTTGAGCGGGGGAGACTACGAGCAGTACTTC.

This chain joins TRBV6-6 and TRBJ2-3; no clear D. Trimming shortened V by 5 bases and J by 2 bases, and 11 bases separated the two germline ends. CDR1 MNHNY and CDR2 SVGAGI come from the germline V gene (reference sequence). The CDR3 is made up of 14 amino acids. The CDR3: CASSPRTVTDTQYF. The CDR3 region has the DNA TGTGCCAGCAGTCCAAGGACGGTCACAGATACGCAGTATTTT.

This clonotype was seen more than once but under ten times. The rearrangement joins TRBV20-1 to TRBJ2-5; weak D call: TRBD2 (6 bases). The V gene's germline CDR1 is DFQATT and CDR2 SNEGSKA (reference sequence). CDR3 length: 15 residues. V was trimmed by 0 bases and J by 1 base, leaving 12 bases between them. CDR3 nucleotide sequence: TGCAGTGCTAGAGATTTTAAGCGGGCCCAAGAGACCCAGTACTTC. It codes for CSARDFKRAQETQYF.

In its sample, this clonotype was seen many times. V gene TRBV12-3 or TRBV12-4 combines with J gene TRBJ2-1, with D perhaps TRBD1 (6 bases). Trimming stripped 3 bases from V and 3 bases from J, with 12 bases between. This CDR3 has 15 amino acids. The DNA of the CDR3 is TGTGCCAGCAGTTTTGGGTCAGGGGACTACAATGAGCAGTTCTTC. Its protein is CASSFGSGDYNEQFF.